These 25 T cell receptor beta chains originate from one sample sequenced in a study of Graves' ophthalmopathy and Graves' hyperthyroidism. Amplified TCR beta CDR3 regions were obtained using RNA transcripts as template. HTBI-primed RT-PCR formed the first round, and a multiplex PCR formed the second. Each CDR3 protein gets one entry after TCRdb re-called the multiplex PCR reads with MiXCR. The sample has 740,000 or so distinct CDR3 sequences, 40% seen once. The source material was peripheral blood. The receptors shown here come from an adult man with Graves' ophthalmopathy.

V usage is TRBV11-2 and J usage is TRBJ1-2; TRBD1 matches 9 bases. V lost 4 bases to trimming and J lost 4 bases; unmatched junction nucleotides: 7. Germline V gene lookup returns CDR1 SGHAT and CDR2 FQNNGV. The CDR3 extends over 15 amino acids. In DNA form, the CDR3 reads TGTGCCAGCAGCTCCGGGACAGGGTACAGCTATGGCTACACCTTC. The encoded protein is CASSSGTGYSYGYTF.

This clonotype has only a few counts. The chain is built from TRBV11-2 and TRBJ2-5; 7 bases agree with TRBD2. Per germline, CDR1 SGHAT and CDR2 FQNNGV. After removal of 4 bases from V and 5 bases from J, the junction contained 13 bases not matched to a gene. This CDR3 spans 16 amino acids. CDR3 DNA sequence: TGTGCCAGCAGCTCGGAAGTGGTAGGACTAGTCGAGACCCAGTACTTC. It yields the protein CASSSEVVGLVETQYF.

The CDR3 reads CASSIAPTEHYEQYF. The DNA for the CDR3 is TGTGCCAGTAGTATCGCACCTACTGAACACTACGAGCAGTACTTC. The rearrangement links TRBV19 to TRBJ2-7; D is unclear. There are 15 residues in the CDR3. V was clipped by 3 bases and J by 3 bases, with 15 bases between them. Germline assignment: CDR1 LNHDA and CDR2 SQIVND (reference sequence). The entire variable domain, with the rest obtained from reference TRBV19 and TRBJ2-7, is as follows: DGGITQSPKYLFRKEGQNVTLSCEQNLNHDAMYWYRQDPGQGLRLIYYSQIVNDFQKGDIAEGYSVSREKKESFPLTVTSAQKNPTAFYLCASSIAPTEHYEQYFGPGTRLTVT.

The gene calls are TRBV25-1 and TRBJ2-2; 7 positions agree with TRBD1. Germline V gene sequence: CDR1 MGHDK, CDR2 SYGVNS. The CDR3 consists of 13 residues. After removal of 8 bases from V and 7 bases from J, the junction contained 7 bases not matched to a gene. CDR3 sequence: CASGKGAGGELFF. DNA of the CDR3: TGTGCCAGCGGGAAGGGGGCGGGCGGGGAGCTGTTTTTT.

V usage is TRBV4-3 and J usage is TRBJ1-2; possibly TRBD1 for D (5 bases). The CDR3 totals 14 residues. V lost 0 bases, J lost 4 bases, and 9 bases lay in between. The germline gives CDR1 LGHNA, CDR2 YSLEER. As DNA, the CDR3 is TGCGCCAGCAGCCAAGATCGGGGCAGCTATGGCTACACCTTC. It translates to CASSQDRGSYGYTF.

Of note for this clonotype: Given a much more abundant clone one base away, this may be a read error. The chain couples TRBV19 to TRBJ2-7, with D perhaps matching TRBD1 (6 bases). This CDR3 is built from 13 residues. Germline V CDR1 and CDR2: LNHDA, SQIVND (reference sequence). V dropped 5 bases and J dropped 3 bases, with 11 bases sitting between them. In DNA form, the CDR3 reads TGTGCCAGTAGTGCCGGACAGCTCTACGAGCAGTACTTC. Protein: CASSAGQLYEQYF.

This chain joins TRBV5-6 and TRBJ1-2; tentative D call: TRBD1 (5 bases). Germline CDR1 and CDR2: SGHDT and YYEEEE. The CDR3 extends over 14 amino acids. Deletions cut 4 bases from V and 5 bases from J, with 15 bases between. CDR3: CASSHEAGLYGYTF. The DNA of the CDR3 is TGTGCCAGCAGCCATGAGGCAGGGTTGTATGGCTACACCTTC.

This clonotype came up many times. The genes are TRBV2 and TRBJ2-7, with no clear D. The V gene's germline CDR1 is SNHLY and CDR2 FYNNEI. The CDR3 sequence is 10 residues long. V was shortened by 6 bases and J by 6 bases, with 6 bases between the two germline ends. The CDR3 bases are TGTGCCAGCAGGGCCCTCGAGCAGTACTTC. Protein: CASRALEQYF.

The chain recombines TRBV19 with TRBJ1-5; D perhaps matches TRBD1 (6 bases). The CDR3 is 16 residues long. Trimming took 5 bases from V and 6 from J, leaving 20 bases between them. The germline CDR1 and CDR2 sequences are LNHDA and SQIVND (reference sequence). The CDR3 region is CASSSTYRVTGQPQHF. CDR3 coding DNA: TGTGCCAGTAGTTCCACTTACAGGGTTACCGGTCAGCCCCAGCATTTT.

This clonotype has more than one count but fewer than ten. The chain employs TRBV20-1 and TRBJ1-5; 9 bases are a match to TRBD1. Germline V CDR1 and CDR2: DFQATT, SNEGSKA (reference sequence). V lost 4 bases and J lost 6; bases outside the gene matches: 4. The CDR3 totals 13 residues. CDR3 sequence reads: CSANGQGFQPQHF. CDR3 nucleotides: TGCAGTGCTAACGGACAGGGGTTTCAGCCCCAGCATTTT.

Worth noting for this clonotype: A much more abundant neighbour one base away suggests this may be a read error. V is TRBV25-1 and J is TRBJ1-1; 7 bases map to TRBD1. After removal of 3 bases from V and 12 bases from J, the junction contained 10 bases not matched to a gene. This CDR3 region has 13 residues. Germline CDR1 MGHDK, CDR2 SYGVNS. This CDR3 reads CASSDPTGDRTFF. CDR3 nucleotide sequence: TGTGCCAGCAGTGACCCCACAGGGGACCGAACTTTCTTT.

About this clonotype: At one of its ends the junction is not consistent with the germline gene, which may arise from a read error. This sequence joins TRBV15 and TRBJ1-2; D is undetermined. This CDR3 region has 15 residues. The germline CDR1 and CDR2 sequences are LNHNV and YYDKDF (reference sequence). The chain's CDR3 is CASSVGPPPNYGYTF. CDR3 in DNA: TGTGCCAGCAGCGTAGGGCCACCACCTAACTATGGCTACACCTTC.

This CDR3 reads CASSPGSTGMTLHF. The CDR3 region has the DNA TGCGCCAGCAGCCCAGGCTCGACAGGGATGACCCTCCACTTT. The J gene is TRBJ1-6, the V gene TRBV5-1, with TRBD1 matching 7 bases. The germline V gene has CDR1 SGHRS and CDR2 YFSETQ. After removal of 4 bases from V and 14 bases from J, the junction contained 12 bases not matched to a gene. The CDR3 runs 14 residues. Together with reference TRBV5-1 and TRBJ1-6, the CDR3 gives the full variable domain: KAGVTQTPRYLIKTRGQQVTLSCSPISGHRSVSWYQQTPGQGLQFLFEYFSETQRNKGNFPGRFSGRQFSNSRSEMNVSTLELGDSALYLCASSPGSTGMTLHFGNGTRLTVT.

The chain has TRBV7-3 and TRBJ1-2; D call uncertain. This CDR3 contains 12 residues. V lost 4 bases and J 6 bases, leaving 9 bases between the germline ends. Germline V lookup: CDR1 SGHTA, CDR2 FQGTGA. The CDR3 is CASSSRLNGYTF. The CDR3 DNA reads TGTGCCAGCAGCTCCAGATTGAATGGCTACACCTTC.

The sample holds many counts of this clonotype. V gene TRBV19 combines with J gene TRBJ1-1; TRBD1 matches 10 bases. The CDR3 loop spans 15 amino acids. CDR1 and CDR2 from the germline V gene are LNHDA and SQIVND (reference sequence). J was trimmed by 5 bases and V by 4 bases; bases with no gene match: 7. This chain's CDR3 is CASSTQTGGNTEAFF. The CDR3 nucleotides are TGTGCCAGTAGTACCCAGACAGGGGGCAATACTGAAGCTTTCTTT.

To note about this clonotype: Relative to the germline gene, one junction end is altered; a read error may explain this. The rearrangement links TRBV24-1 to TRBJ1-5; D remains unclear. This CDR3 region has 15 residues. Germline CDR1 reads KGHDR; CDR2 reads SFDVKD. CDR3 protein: CASSAAGGRNQPQHF. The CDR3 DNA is TGTGCCAGCAGTGCCGCGGGTGGTCGGAATCAGCCCCAGCATTTT.

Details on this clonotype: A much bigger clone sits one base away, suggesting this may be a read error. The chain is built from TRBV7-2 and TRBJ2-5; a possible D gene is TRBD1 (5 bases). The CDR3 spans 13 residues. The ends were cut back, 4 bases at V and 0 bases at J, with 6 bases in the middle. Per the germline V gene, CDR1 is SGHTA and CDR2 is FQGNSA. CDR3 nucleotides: TGTGCCAGCAGCTCGGACAACCAAGAGACCCAGTACTTC. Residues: CASSSDNQETQYF. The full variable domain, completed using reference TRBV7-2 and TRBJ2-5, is GAGVSQSPSNKVTEKGKDVELRCDPISGHTALYWYRQSLGQGLEFLIYFQGNSAPDKSGLPSDRFSAERTGGSVSTLTIQRTQQEDSAVYLCASSSDNQETQYFGPGTRLLVL.

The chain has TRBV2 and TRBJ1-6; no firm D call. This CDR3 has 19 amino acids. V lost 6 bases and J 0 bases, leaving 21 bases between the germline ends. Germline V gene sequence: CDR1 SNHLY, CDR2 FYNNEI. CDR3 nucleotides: TGTGCCAGCAGCCATAACTCCCGGGTCGGGAGCTCCTATAATTCACCCCTCCACTTT. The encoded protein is CASSHNSRVGSSYNSPLHF.

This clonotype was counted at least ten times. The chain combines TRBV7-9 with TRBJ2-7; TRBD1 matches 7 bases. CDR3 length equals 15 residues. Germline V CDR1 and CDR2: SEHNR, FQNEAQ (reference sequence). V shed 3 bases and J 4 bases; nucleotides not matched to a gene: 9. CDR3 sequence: CASSFVGTVNYEQYF. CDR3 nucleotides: TGTGCCAGCAGCTTCGTCGGGACAGTGAATTACGAGCAGTACTTC.

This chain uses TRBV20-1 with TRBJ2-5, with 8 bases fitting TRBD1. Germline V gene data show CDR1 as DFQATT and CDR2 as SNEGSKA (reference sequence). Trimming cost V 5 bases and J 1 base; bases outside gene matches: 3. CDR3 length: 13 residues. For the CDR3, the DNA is TGCAGTGCTGGACAGGGTCGCCAAGAGACCCAGTACTTC. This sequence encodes CSAGQGRQETQYF.

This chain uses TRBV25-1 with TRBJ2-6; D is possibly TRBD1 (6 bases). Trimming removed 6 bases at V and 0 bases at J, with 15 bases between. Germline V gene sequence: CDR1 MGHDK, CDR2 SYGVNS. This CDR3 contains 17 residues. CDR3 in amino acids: CASSSQQGSSGANVLTF. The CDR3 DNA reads TGTGCCAGCAGCTCCCAACAGGGATCCTCTGGGGCCAACGTCCTGACTTTC.

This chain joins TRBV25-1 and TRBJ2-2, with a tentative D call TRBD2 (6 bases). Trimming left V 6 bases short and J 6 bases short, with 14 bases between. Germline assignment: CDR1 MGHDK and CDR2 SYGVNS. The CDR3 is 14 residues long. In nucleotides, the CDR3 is TGTGCCAGCAGCCAAGAAGGCGGGGCCGGGGAGCTGTTTTTT. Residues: CASSQEGGAGELFF.

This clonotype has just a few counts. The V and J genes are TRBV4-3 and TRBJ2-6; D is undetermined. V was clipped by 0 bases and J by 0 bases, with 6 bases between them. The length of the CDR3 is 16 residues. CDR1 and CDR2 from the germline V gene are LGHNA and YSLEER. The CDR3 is CASSQEGSSGANVLTF. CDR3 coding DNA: TGCGCCAGCAGCCAAGAGGGCAGCTCTGGGGCCAACGTCCTGACTTTC.

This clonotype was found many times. CDR3: CASSQMGGYTF. CDR3 bases: TGTGCCAGCAGCCAGATGGGTGGCTACACCTTC. This sequence joins TRBV9 and TRBJ1-2; D gene unclear. With 4 bases removed from V and 7 bases from J, the gap between germline ends came to 8 bases. CDR3 length equals 11 residues. Germline CDR1 reads SGDLS; CDR2 reads YYNGEE.

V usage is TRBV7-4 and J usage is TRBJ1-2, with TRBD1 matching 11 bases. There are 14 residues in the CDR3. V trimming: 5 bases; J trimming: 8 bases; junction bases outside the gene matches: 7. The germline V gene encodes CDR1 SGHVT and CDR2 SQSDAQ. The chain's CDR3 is CASSGGDRGAGYTF. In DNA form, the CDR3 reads TGTGCCAGCAGCGGAGGGGACAGGGGGGCCGGCTACACCTTC. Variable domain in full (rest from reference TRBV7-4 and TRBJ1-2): GAGVSQSPRYKVAKRGRDVALRCDSISGHVTLYWYRQTLGQGSEVLTYSQSDAQRDKSGRPSGRFSAERPERSVSTLKIQRTEQGDSAVYLCASSGGDRGAGYTFGSGTRLTVV.